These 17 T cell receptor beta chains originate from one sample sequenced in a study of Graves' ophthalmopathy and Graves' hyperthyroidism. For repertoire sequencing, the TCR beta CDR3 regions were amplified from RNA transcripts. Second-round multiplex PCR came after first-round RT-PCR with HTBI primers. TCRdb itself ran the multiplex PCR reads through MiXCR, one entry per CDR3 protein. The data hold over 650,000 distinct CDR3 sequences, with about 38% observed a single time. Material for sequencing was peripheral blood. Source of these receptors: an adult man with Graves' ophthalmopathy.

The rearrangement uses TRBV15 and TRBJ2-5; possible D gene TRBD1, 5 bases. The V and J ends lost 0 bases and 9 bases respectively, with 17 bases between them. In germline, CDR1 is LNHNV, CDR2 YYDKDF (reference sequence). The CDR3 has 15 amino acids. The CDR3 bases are TGTGCCACCAGCAGAGATCAGGGTTTGGTTCAGCCCCAGTACTTC. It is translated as CATSRDQGLVQPQYF.

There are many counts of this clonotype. The CDR3 sequence: CASSLQRTGGDGYTF. The CDR3 region has the DNA TGTGCCAGCAGCTTACAACGGACAGGGGGAGATGGCTACACCTTC. The V gene is TRBV7-2, the J gene TRBJ1-2, with 10 bases fitting TRBD1. Unmatched junction bases numbered 6, after V lost 2 bases and J lost 6 bases. Germline V lookup: CDR1 SGHTA, CDR2 FQGNSA. The CDR3 has 15 amino acids.

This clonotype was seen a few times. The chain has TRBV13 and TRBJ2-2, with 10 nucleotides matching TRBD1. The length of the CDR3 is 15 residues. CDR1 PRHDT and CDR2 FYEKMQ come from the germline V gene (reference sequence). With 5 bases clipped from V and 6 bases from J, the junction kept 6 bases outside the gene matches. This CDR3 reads CASSNRDRGPGELFF. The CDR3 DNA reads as TGTGCCAGCAGCAACCGGGACAGGGGTCCCGGGGAGCTGTTTTTT.

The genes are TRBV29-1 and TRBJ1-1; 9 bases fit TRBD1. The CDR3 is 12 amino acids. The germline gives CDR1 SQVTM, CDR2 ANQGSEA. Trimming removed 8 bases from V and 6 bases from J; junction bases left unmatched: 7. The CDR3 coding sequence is TGCAGCTCAGGGACAGGGCTCGCTGAAGCTTTCTTT. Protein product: CSSGTGLAEAFF.

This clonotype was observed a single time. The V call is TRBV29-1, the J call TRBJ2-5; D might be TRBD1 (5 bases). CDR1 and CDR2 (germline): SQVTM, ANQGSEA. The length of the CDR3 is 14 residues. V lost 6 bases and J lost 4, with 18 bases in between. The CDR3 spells CSVVPLQGGETQYF. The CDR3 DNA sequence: TGCAGCGTCGTGCCTTTGCAGGGCGGAGAGACCCAGTACTTC. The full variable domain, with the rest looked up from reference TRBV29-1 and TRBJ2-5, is SAVISQKPSRDICQRGTSLTIQCQVDSQVTMMFWYRQQPGQSLTLIATANQGSEATYESGFVIDKFPISRPNLTFSTLTVSNMSPEDSSIYLCSVVPLQGGETQYFGPGTRLLVL.

The chain's CDR3 is CAWSSGQGGYTF. CDR3 nucleotide sequence: TGTGCCTGGAGTTCCGGACAGGGGGGCTACACCTTC. The chain combines TRBV10-3 with TRBJ1-2, with TRBD1 identical over 9 bases. The CDR3 has 12 amino acids. V dropped 11 bases and J dropped 8; count of bases not matched to a gene: 9. CDR1 and CDR2 (germline): ENHRY, SYGVKD.

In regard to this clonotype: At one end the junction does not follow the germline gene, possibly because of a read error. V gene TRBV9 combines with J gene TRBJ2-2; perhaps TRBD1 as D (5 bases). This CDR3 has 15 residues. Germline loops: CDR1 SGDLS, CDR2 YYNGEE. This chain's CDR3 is CTSSVVGANTGELFF. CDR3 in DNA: TGTACCAGCAGCGTAGTAGGGGCGAACACCGGGGAGCTGTTTTTT.

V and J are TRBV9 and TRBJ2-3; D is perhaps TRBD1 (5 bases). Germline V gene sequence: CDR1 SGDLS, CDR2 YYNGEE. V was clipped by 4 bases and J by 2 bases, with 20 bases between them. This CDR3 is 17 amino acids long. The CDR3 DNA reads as TGTGCCAGCAGCCTCCACACGTCAGGGTATTTCACAGATACGCAGTATTTT. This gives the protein CASSLHTSGYFTDTQYF.

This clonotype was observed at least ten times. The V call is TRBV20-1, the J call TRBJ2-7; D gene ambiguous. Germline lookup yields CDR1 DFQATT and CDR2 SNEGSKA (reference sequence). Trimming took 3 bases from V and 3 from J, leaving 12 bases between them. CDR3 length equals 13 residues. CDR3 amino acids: CSARDQTDYEQYF. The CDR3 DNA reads TGCAGTGCTAGGGACCAAACCGACTACGAGCAGTACTTC.

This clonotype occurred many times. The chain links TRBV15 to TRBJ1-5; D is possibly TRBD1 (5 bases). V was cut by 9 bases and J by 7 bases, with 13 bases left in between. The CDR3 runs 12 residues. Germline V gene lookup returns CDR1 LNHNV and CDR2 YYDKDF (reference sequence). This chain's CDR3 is CATGRGEQPQHF. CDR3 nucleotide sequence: TGTGCCACGGGTCGGGGGGAACAGCCCCAGCATTTT.

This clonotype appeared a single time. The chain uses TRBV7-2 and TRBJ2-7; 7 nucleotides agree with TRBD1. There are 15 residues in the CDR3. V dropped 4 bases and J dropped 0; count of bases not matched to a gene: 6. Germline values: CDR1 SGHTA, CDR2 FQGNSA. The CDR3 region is CASSWTGTDSYEQYF. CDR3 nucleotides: TGTGCCAGCAGCTGGACCGGGACAGACTCCTACGAGCAGTACTTC.

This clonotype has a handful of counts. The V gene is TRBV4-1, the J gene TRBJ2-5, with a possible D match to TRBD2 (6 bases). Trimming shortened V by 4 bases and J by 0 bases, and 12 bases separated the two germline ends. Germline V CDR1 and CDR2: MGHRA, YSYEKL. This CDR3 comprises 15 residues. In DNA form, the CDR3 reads TGCGCCAGCAGCCGCGGGACCGATAACCAAGAGACCCAGTACTTC. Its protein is CASSRGTDNQETQYF.

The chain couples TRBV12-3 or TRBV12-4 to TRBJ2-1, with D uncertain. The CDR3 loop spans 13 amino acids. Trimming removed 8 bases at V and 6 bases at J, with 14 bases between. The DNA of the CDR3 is TGTGCCAGCTCACCACTTGATGGCAATGAGCAGTTCTTC. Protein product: CASSPLDGNEQFF.

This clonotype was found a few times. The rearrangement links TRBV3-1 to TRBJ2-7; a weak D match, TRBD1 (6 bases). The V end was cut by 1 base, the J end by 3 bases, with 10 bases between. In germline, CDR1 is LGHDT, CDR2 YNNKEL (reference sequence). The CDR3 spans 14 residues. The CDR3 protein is CASSQGDIFYEQYF. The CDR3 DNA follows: TGTGCCAGCAGCCAAGGGGACATCTTCTACGAGCAGTACTTC.

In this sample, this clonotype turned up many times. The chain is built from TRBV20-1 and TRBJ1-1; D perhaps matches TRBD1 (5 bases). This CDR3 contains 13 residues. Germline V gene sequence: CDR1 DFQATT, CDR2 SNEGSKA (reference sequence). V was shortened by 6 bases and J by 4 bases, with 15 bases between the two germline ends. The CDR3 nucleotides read TGCAGTGCCAGACGGCAGGGCGGCACTGAAGCTTTCTTT. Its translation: CSARRQGGTEAFF.

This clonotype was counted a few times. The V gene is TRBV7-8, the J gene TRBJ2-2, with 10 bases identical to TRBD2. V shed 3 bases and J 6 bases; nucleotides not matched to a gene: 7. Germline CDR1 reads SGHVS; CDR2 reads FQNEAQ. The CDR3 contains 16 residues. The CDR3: CASSFRLAGLSGELFF. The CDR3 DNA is TGTGCCAGCAGCTTTCGACTAGCGGGTTTGTCCGGGGAGCTGTTTTTT.

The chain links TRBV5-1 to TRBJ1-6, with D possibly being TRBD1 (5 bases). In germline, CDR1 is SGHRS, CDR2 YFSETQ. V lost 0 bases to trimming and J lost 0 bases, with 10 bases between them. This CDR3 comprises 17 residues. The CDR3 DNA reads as TGCGCCAGCAGCTTGGCAGGGATAAGCTCCTATAATTCACCCCTCCACTTT. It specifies CASSLAGISSYNSPLHF.